The 32 T cell receptor beta chains reported below all come from one sample, sequenced in a study of T cell changes during pregnancy in multiple sclerosis. Only in-frame clones appear in the TCRdb table, and some are missing; sequencing was by immunoSEQ multiplex PCR. Altogether approximately 94,000 clones are present, 80% to 95% being singletons, with the ten largest covering about 1.9%. Sequenced here: peripheral blood, sampled after pregnancy. The receptor set was obtained from a female donor with multiple sclerosis, enrolled in a pregnancy study.

This rearrangement joins TRBV11-1 to TRBJ1-6, with D perhaps matching TRBD1 (5 bases). The CDR3 runs to 13 residues. Germline V gene sequence: CDR1 SGHAT, CDR2 FQDESV (reference sequence). Trimming took off 7 bases at V and 13 bases at J, with 17 bases between the two ends. The CDR3 loop reads CASNSERGAPLHF. The CDR3 coding sequence is TGTGCCAGCAACTCCGAGCGCGGGGCTCCCCTCCACTTT.

J is TRBJ1-1 and V is TRBV2; unclear D gene. Between the trimmed V and J ends, which lost 6 bases and 14 bases, there was a span of 16 bases. Germline V gene sequence: CDR1 SNHLY, CDR2 FYNNEI. The CDR3 covers 11 residues. This chain's CDR3 is CASRTGSRFFF. Written as DNA, the CDR3 is TGTGCCAGCAGGACCGGGTCTCGCTTCTTCTTT.

The genes are TRBV29-1 and TRBJ2-1; D may be TRBD2 (5 bases). The germline gives CDR1 SQVTM, CDR2 ANQGSEA. The CDR3 loop spans 11 amino acids. V was pared by 4 bases and J by 12 bases, with 13 bases between. The CDR3 sequence is CSVVVQRTQFF. CDR3 DNA: TGCAGCGTTGTAGTCCAGCGGACGCAGTTCTTC.

The J gene is TRBJ2-1, the V gene TRBV11-3, with a tentative D call TRBD2 (6 bases). This CDR3 has 16 amino acids. The germline CDR1 and CDR2 sequences are SGHNT and YENEEA. V gave up 1 base and J gave up 1 base, with 11 bases separating them. The CDR3 here is CASSLGVRGSYNEQFF. The DNA for the CDR3 is TGTGCCAGCAGCTTAGGTGTTCGGGGGTCCTACAATGAGCAGTTCTTC.

The rearrangement links TRBV5-1 to TRBJ1-2, with D possibly matching TRBD1 (6 bases). Trimming shortened V by 5 bases and J by 2 bases, and 16 bases separated the two germline ends. The CDR3 length is 15 residues. Germline V gives CDR1 SGHRS, CDR2 YFSETQ. CDR3 protein: CASSIGGASNYGYTF. The CDR3, as DNA: TGCGCCAGCAGTATTGGGGGGGCCTCCAACTATGGCTACACCTTC.

The chain links TRBV5-1 to TRBJ2-7; weak D call: TRBD2 (5 bases). CDR1 is SGHRS, CDR2 YFSETQ, per germline. This CDR3 spans 15 amino acids. V was pared by 0 bases and J by 0 bases, with 10 bases between. CDR3 loop: CASSLGAGSSYEQYF. The CDR3 DNA is TGCGCCAGCAGCTTGGGGGCGGGTAGCTCCTACGAGCAGTACTTC.

This clone has a single count. The V and J genes are TRBV10-3 and TRBJ1-2; 8 positions match TRBD1. V lost 2 bases to trimming and J lost 6 bases; unmatched junction nucleotides: 8. Germline assignment: CDR1 ENHRY and CDR2 SYGVKD. The length of the CDR3 is 15 residues. CDR3 coding DNA: TGTGCCATCAGTGAGCCGTGGACAGGGCAGGATGGCTACACCTTC. As protein: CAISEPWTGQDGYTF.

The V gene is TRBV12-5, the J gene TRBJ2-2; 8 bases match TRBD2. The CDR3 spans 18 residues. V dropped 0 bases and J dropped 2; count of bases not matched to a gene: 8. CDR1 is LGHNT, CDR2 FRNRAP, per germline. The CDR3 DNA reads TGTGCTAGTGGTTTGGTACGAAAGCGGGGGTTAAACACCGGGGAGCTGTTTTTT. Translating it yields CASGLVRKRGLNTGELFF.

The genes are TRBV7-3 and TRBJ2-3; TRBD1 agrees at 9 bases. There are 18 residues in the CDR3. The V gene's germline CDR1 is SGHTA and CDR2 FQGTGA. The J segment lost 0 bases and the V segment lost 4 bases, leaving 11 bases of the junction unmatched. CDR3 loop: CASSSPHRGPTSTDTQYF. CDR3 DNA sequence: TGTGCCAGCAGCTCTCCCCACAGGGGGCCTACTAGCACAGATACGCAGTATTTT.

The chain joins TRBV14 to TRBJ2-1; 8 bases line up with TRBD2. Germline assignment: CDR1 SGHDN and CDR2 FVKESK. CDR3 length equals 14 residues. With V trimmed by 7 bases and J by 4 bases, 6 bases remained unmatched. In DNA, the CDR3 is TGTGCCAGCAACGGGAGGGCCGAGTACAATGAGCAGTTCTTC. Its protein product is CASNGRAEYNEQFF.

The chain uses TRBV5-6 and TRBJ2-7; D not resolved. CDR1 is SGHDT and CDR2 is YYEEEE in the germline V gene. The CDR3 is 15 amino acids. Trimming took 4 bases from V and 4 from J, leaving 18 bases between them. The CDR3 region has the DNA TGTGCCAGCAGCCTCGAGAGGTATGCTTATTACGAGCAGTACTTC. It translates to CASSLERYAYYEQYF. Together with reference TRBV5-6 and TRBJ2-7, the CDR3 gives the full variable domain: DAGVTQSPTHLIKTRGQQVTLRCSPKSGHDTVSWYQQALGQGPQFIFQYYEEEERQRGNFPDRFSGHQFPNYSSELNVNALLLGDSALYLCASSLERYAYYEQYFGPGTRLTVT.

The chain uses TRBV28 and TRBJ1-2; tentative D call: TRBD1 (5 bases). Looked up from germline, CDR1 is MDHEN and CDR2 is SYDVKM. This CDR3 is built from 14 residues. V was shortened by 5 bases and J by 4 bases, with 14 bases between the two germline ends. CDR3 protein: CASSRAGTVYGYTF. CDR3 coding DNA: TGTGCCAGCAGTAGGGCGGGGACTGTCTATGGCTACACCTTC.

The rearrangement joins TRBV30 to TRBJ2-2; 14 bases fit TRBD2. The CDR3 loop spans 16 amino acids. The V gene's germline CDR1 is GTSNPN and CDR2 SVGIG (reference sequence). The V segment lost 4 bases and the J segment 6 bases; nucleotides outside the gene matches: 7. CDR3 loop: CAWNPGLAGVAGELFF. In DNA form, the CDR3 reads TGTGCCTGGAACCCGGGACTAGCGGGAGTGGCCGGGGAGCTGTTTTTT.

Here the CDR3 DNA reads TGTGCCAGCAGGCCTACCGGGGTATTCTACAATGAGCAGTTCTTC. Its translation is CASRPTGVFYNEQFF. This chain uses TRBV7-8 with TRBJ2-1, with D tentatively TRBD2 (5 bases). In germline, CDR1 is SGHVS, CDR2 FQNEAQ. V was trimmed by 6 bases and J by 3 bases, leaving 15 bases between them. The CDR3 covers 15 residues. Together with reference TRBV7-8 and TRBJ2-1, the CDR3 gives the full variable domain: GAGVSQSPRYKVAKRGQDVALRCDPISGHVSLFWYQQALGQGPEFLTYFQNEAQLDKSGLPSDRFFAERPEGSVSTLKIQRTQQEDSAVYLCASRPTGVFYNEQFFGPGTRLTVL.

The chain carries TRBV7-6 and TRBJ2-1, with 13 positions matching TRBD2. V lost 5 bases and J lost 5; bases outside the gene matches: 15. This CDR3 has 19 residues. Looked up from germline, CDR1 is SGHVS and CDR2 is FNYEAQ. CDR3 coding DNA: TGTGCCAGCAGCATCCTAACCGGGACTAGCGGGGCTAATAACAATGAGCAGTTCTTC. It yields the protein CASSILTGTSGANNNEQFF.

This clone showed up just once. The chain has TRBV6-6 and TRBJ1-5, with 8 bases lining up with TRBD1. The J segment lost 2 bases and the V segment lost 4 bases, leaving 7 bases of the junction unmatched. The germline V gene has CDR1 MNHNY and CDR2 SVGAGI (reference sequence). The CDR3 contains 16 residues. The CDR3 DNA is TGTGCCAGCAGTTTCTTACAGGGGGTGGGCAATCAGCCCCAGCATTTT. It is translated as CASSFLQGVGNQPQHF.

The chain joins TRBV11-2 to TRBJ1-6; tentative D call: TRBD1 (6 bases). Trimming left V 4 bases short and J 7 bases short, with 20 bases between. CDR1 is SGHAT and CDR2 is FQNNGV in the germline V gene. The CDR3 is 17 amino acids. CDR3: CASSSRPPGGQNSPLHF. The CDR3 DNA is TGTGCCAGCAGCTCGCGACCCCCGGGGGGCCAGAATTCACCCCTCCACTTT.

The gene calls are TRBV6-6 and TRBJ1-2, with D possibly matching TRBD1 (5 bases). This CDR3 comprises 13 residues. V lost 6 bases to trimming and J lost 8 bases, with 16 bases between them. Germline V lookup: CDR1 MNHNY, CDR2 SVGAGI (reference sequence). The CDR3 reads CASREKGILGYTF. DNA of the CDR3: TGTGCCAGCAGAGAGAAGGGGATTCTCGGCTACACCTTC.

This rearrangement joins TRBV5-6 to TRBJ2-7; TRBD1 might be the D (6 bases). The CDR3 is 19 amino acids. Trimming removed 4 bases from V and 0 bases from J, with 26 bases in between. Germline V lookup: CDR1 SGHDT, CDR2 YYEEEE. CDR3 protein: CASSRKTKSPGHSSYEQYF. CDR3 DNA sequence: TGTGCCAGCAGCCGAAAAACGAAATCTCCGGGACACTCCTCCTACGAGCAGTACTTC.

The rearrangement links TRBV29-1 to TRBJ1-5; D is perhaps TRBD1 (5 bases). The germline V gene encodes CDR1 SQVTM and CDR2 ANQGSEA. The CDR3 is 14 amino acids. The ends were cut back, 4 bases at V and 5 bases at J, with 15 bases in the middle. The CDR3 is CSVGPSGPDQPQHF. The DNA for the CDR3 is TGCAGCGTTGGCCCCTCAGGGCCGGATCAGCCCCAGCATTTT.

This clone occurred once. The rearrangement links TRBV30 to TRBJ1-1; D might be TRBD1 (6 bases). The CDR3 is 15 amino acids. Germline V lookup: CDR1 GTSNPN, CDR2 SVGIG (reference sequence). V lost 1 base and J 1 base, leaving 13 bases between the germline ends. Here the CDR3 DNA reads TGTGCCTGGAGTGCTATACTGACAGGGAACACTGAAGCTTTCTTT. Translation gives CAWSAILTGNTEAFF.

The chain links TRBV29-1 to TRBJ2-5; maybe TRBD2 (5 bases). Germline lookup yields CDR1 SQVTM and CDR2 ANQGSEA. This CDR3 is 15 amino acids long. Trimming cost V 4 bases and J 1 base, with 16 bases left between them. CDR3 DNA: TGCAGCGTTGTTAACGGGGTAGAGGTCCAAGAGACCCAGTACTTC. Translation gives CSVVNGVEVQETQYF.

This clone has more than one count but fewer than ten. This chain uses TRBV6-4 with TRBJ2-1, with D tentatively TRBD2 (6 bases). Looked up from germline, CDR1 is MRHNA and CDR2 is SNTAGT. There are 15 residues in the CDR3. Trimming pared 0 bases from V and 0 bases from J, leaving 6 bases between. The CDR3 loop is CASSDSSGSYNEQFF. The CDR3 DNA reads as TGTGCCAGCAGTGACTCTAGCGGCTCCTACAATGAGCAGTTCTTC.

This sequence joins TRBV4-3 and TRBJ1-5, with D uncertain. V was cut by 0 bases and J by 0 bases, with 6 bases left in between. Germline-derived CDR1 and CDR2 are LGHNA and YSLEER. The CDR3 has 15 residues. The CDR3 loop reads CASSQDLYSNQPQHF. Here the CDR3 DNA reads TGCGCCAGCAGCCAAGATCTGTATAGCAATCAGCCCCAGCATTTT.

The chain employs TRBV6-5 and TRBJ1-5; TRBD1 might be the D (5 bases). With 5 bases removed from V and 1 base from J, the gap between germline ends came to 12 bases. This CDR3 comprises 15 residues. Per the germline V gene, CDR1 is MNHEY and CDR2 is SVGAGI. The CDR3 DNA sequence: TGTGCCAGCAGTGGCCCCGGGGGAAGCAATCAGCCCCAGCATTTT. Protein: CASSGPGGSNQPQHF.

The J gene is TRBJ1-2, the V gene TRBV4-1; the D gene is possibly TRBD1 (6 bases). V lost 0 bases and J lost 0, with 8 bases in between. Germline lookup yields CDR1 MGHRA and CDR2 YSYEKL. This CDR3 spans 15 amino acids. This chain's CDR3 is CASSQEGGANYGYTF. CDR3 in DNA: TGCGCCAGCAGCCAAGAAGGGGGAGCTAACTATGGCTACACCTTC.

The V and J genes are TRBV27 and TRBJ2-7, with 10 bases fitting TRBD2. CDR1 MNHEY and CDR2 SMNVEV come from the germline V gene (reference sequence). The CDR3 extends over 18 amino acids. V was clipped by 5 bases and J by 2 bases; unmatched bases: 15. In DNA form, the CDR3 reads TGTGCCAGCAGTCTTTCCGCTACCGGGACTAGCGTGGCCTACGAGCAGTACTTC. It is translated as CASSLSATGTSVAYEQYF.

The chain employs TRBV28 and TRBJ2-7; weak D call: TRBD1 (5 bases). V was clipped by 9 bases and J by 4 bases, with 16 bases between them. Germline-derived CDR1 and CDR2 are MDHEN and SYDVKM. There are 13 residues in the CDR3. The CDR3 DNA follows: TGTGCCAGTCACGGACATGTCGTTTACGAGCAGTACTTC. Translating it yields CASHGHVVYEQYF.

The chain uses TRBV11-3 and TRBJ1-1, with 10 bases identical to TRBD1. J was trimmed by 7 bases and V by 5 bases; bases with no gene match: 16. The CDR3 sequence is 17 residues long. Germline V CDR1 and CDR2: SGHNT, YENEEA. DNA of the CDR3: TGTGCCAGCAGCACCTCCGGGACAGGGGCTGTGGGCCATGAAGCTTTCTTT. Residues: CASSTSGTGAVGHEAFF. Complete variable domain (other parts from reference TRBV11-3 and TRBJ1-1): EAGVVQSPRYKIIEKKQPVAFWCNPISGHNTLYWYLQNLGQGPELLIRYENEEAVDDSQLPKDRFSAERLKGVDSTLKIQPAELGDSAVYLCASSTSGTGAVGHEAFFGQGTRLTVV.

V gene TRBV6-1 combines with J gene TRBJ2-5; 12 nucleotides match TRBD2. CDR1 and CDR2 from the germline V gene are MNHNS and SASEGT. J gave up 2 bases and V 5 bases, and 3 bases lay outside the gene matches. There are 15 residues in the CDR3. This chain's CDR3 is CASSRLAGDQETQYF. CDR3 nucleotide sequence: TGTGCCAGCAGTCGACTAGCGGGAGATCAAGAGACCCAGTACTTC.

This clone was observed a few times. The genes are TRBV10-3 and TRBJ1-2; D perhaps matches TRBD1 (5 bases). V was trimmed by 6 bases and J by 0 bases, leaving 14 bases between them. Germline CDR1 ENHRY, CDR2 SYGVKD. CDR3 size: 15 residues. The CDR3 DNA sequence: TGTGCCATCAGCGAGGGGCCCAGGGCTAACTATGGCTACACCTTC. Translating gives CAISEGPRANYGYTF.

The V call is TRBV7-6, the J call TRBJ2-7, with TRBD1 as a possible D gene (6 bases). Germline V gene sequence: CDR1 SGHVS, CDR2 FNYEAQ. The CDR3 spans 16 residues. V shed 1 base and J shed 1 base, with 14 bases lying between them. CDR3 nucleotides: TGTGCCAGCAGCTTAGAAGCCGGGACACCATCCTACGAGCAGTACTTC. Its protein is CASSLEAGTPSYEQYF.